The T cell receptor beta chain under discussion was sequenced for a study of cytomegalovirus exposure and HLA in healthy donors. Study-level background: Roughly 85 million unique TCRs from HLA-typed donors made up an early data release.

Donors consisted of healthy bone marrow donors. Primers: 60 Vbeta forward and 13 Jbeta reverse. The repertoire was sequenced with immunoSEQ multiplex PCR; TCRdb's copy has only in-frame clones and lacks some. The table records fewer than 200,000 clones, 73% of them present only once. The sample comprised PBMCs. The source is a woman aged 18-29 years in good health and CMV-seropositive.

CDR3 protein: CAWSVNTYYNNEQFF. Here the CDR3 DNA reads TGTGCCTGGAGTGTTAACACCTACTATAACAATGAGCAGTTCTTC. The rearrangement uses TRBV30 and TRBJ2-1; unclear D gene. CDR1 and CDR2 (germline): GTSNPN, SVGIG (reference sequence). The germline V and J ends were trimmed by 0 bases and 5 bases, with 14 bases remaining between them. This CDR3 contains 15 residues.